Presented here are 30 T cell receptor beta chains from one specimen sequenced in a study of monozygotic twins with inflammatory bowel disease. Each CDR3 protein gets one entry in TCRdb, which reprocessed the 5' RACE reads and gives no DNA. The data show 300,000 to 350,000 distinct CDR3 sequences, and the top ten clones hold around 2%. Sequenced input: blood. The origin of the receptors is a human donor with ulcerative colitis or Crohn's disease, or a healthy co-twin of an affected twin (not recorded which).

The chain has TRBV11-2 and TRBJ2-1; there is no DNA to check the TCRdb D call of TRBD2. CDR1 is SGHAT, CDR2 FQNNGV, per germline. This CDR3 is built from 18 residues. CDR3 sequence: CASSPGLAEQTSYNEQFF.

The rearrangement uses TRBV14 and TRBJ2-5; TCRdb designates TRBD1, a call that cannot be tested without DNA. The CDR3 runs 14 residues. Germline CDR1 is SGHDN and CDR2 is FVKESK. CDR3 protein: CASSQDWAVETQYF.

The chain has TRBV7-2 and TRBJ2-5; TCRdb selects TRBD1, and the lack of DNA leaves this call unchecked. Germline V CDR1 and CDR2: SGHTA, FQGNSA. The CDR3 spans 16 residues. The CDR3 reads CASSLRGGSVRETQYF. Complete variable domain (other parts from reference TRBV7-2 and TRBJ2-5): GAGVSQSPSNKVTEKGKDVELRCDPISGHTALYWYRQSLGQGLEFLIYFQGNSAPDKSGLPSDRFSAERTGGSVSTLTIQRTQQEDSAVYLCASSLRGGSVRETQYFGPGTRLLVL.

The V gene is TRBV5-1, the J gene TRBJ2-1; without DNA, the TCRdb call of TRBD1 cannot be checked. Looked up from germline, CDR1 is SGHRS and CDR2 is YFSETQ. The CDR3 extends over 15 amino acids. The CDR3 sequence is CASSLYGQGYNEQFF.

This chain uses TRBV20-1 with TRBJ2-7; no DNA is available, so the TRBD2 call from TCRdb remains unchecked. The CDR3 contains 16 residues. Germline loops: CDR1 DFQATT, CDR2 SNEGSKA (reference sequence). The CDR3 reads CSALPGLAELSYEQYF.

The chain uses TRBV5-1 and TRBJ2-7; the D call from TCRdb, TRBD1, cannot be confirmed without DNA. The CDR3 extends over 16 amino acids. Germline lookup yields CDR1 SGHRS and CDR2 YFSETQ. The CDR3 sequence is CASSLESVGASYEQYF.

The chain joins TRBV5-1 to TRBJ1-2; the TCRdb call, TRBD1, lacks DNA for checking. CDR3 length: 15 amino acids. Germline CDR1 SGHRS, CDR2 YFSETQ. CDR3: CASSPGDGTNYGYTF.

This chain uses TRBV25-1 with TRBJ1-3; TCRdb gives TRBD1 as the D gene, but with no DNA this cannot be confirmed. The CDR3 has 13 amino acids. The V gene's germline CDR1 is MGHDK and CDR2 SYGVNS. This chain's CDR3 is CASSPREGNTIYF.

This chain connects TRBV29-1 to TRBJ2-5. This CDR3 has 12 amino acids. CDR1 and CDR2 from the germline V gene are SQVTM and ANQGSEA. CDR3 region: CSVGYMGETQYF.

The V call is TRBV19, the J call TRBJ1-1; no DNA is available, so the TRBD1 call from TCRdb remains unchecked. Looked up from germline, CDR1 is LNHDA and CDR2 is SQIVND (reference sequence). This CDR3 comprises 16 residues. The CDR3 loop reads CASTPRRDSRNTEAFF.

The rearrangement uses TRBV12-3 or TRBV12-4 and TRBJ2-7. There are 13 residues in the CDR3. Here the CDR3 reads CASSITPSYEQYF.

CDR3 amino acids: CASSQEAGAGEKLFF. The chain joins TRBV4-3 to TRBJ1-4; without DNA, the TCRdb call of TRBD1 cannot be checked. This CDR3 is 15 amino acids long. CDR1 and CDR2 from the germline V gene are LGHNA and YSLEER.

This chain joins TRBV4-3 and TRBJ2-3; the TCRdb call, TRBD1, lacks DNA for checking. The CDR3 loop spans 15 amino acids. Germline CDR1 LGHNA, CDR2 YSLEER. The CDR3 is CASSQEGGAGDTQYF.

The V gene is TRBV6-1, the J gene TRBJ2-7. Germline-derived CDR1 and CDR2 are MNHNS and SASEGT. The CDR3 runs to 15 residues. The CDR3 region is CASRGTFDRPYEQYF.

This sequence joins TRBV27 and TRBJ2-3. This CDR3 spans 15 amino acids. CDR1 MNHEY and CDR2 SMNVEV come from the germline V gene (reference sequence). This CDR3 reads CASSLLGSSTDTQYF.

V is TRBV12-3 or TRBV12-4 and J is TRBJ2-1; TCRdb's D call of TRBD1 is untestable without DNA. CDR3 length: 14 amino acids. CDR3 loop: CASSRSGTGVREFF.

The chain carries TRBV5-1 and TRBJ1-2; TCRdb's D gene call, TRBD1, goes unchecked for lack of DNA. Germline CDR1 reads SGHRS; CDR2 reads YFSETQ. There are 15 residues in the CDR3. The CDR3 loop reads CASSPTGDLYYGYTF.

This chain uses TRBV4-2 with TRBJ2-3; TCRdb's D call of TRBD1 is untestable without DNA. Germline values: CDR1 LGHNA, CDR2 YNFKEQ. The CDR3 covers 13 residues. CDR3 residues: CASSPRNTDTQYF.

The CDR3 spells CACRGLEKLFF. The chain combines TRBV30 with TRBJ1-4; TCRdb lists TRBD1, though no DNA is available to test this call. Germline CDR1 and CDR2: GTSNPN and SVGIG (reference sequence). The CDR3 is made up of 11 amino acids.

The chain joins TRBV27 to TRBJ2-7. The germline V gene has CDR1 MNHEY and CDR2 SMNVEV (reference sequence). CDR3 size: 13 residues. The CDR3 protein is CASSPVGPYEQYF.

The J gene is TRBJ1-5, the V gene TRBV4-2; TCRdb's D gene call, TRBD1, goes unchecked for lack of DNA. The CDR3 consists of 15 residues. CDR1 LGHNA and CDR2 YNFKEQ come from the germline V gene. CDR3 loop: CASSPHPGDGQPQHF.

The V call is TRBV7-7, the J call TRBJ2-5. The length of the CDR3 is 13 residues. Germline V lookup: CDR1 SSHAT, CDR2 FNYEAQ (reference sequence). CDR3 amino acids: CASSLARTETQYF. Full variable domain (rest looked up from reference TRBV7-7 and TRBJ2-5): GAGVSQSPRYKVTKRGQDVTLRCDPISSHATLYWYQQALGQGPEFLTYFNYEAQPDKSGLPSDRFSAERPEGSISTLTIQRTEQRDSAMYRCASSLARTETQYFGPGTRLLVL.

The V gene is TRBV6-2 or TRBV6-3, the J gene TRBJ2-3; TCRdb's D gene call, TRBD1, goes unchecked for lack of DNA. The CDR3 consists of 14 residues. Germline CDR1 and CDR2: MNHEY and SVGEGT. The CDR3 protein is CASRPQGPADTQYF.

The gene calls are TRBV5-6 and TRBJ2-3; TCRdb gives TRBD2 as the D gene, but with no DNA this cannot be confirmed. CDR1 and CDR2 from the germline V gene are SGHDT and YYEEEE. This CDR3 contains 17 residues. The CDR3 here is CASSREPGRSGGDTQYF.

CDR3 in amino acids: CASSPSNPSTGELFF. This rearrangement joins TRBV27 to TRBJ2-2; TCRdb selects TRBD1, and the lack of DNA leaves this call unchecked. From germline, CDR1 is MNHEY and CDR2 SMNVEV (reference sequence). This CDR3 contains 15 residues.

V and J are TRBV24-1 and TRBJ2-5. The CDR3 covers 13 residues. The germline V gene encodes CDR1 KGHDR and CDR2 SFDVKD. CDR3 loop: CATSIGSQETQYF.

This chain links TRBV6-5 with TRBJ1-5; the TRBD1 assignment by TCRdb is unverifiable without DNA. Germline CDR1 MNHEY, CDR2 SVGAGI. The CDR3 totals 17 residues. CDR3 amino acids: CASSFHRRQETNQPQHF.

This CDR3 reads CASSLGGPSIAGELFF. The V call is TRBV4-1, the J call TRBJ2-2; TCRdb calls TRBD2, which cannot be checked without DNA. This CDR3 is 16 amino acids long. Germline V CDR1 and CDR2: MGHRA, YSYEKL.

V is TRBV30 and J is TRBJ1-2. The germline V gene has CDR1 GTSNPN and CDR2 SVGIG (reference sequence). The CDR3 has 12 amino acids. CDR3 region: CAWSVYNIGYTF.

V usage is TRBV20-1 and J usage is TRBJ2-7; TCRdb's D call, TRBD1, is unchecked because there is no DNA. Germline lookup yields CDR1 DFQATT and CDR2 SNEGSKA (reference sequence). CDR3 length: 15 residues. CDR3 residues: CSARDRDQLDYEQYF.